These 12 T cell receptor beta chains were sequenced from one sample in a study of T cells in Graves' hyperthyroidism and ophthalmopathy. Amplified regions were TCR beta CDR3 sequences from RNA transcripts. Carried out on the TCR CDR3, a first-round RT-PCR used the HTBI primer set. Using its own MiXCR run on the multiplex PCR reads, TCRdb lists one record per CDR3 protein. The sample records 380,000 or so distinct CDR3 sequences, less than 15% being singletons. The sequencing sample was made of blood. The receptors were gathered from a man aged 25-45 years with Graves' hyperthyroidism that later progressed to Graves' ophthalmopathy.

There are a few counts of this clonotype. The genes are TRBV20-1 and TRBJ1-1; a weak D match, TRBD1 (5 bases). Germline-derived CDR1 and CDR2 are DFQATT and SNEGSKA (reference sequence). Trimming took 0 bases from V and 0 from J, leaving 11 bases between them. This CDR3 contains 15 residues. Here the CDR3 reads CSARDIQVMNTEAFF. The CDR3 DNA follows: TGCAGTGCTAGAGATATACAGGTGATGAACACTGAAGCTTTCTTT.

The chain employs TRBV7-3 and TRBJ2-7; D is perhaps TRBD2 (5 bases). Germline assignment: CDR1 SGHTA and CDR2 FQGTGA. Trimming stripped 1 base from V and 5 bases from J, with 12 bases between. CDR3 length: 14 amino acids. For the CDR3, the DNA is TGTGCCAGCAGCTTAAACCAAGCGGCACACGAGCAGTACTTC. Its translation: CASSLNQAAHEQYF.

Many counts were recorded for this clonotype. The chain recombines TRBV12-3 or TRBV12-4 with TRBJ2-3, with TRBD2 as a possible D gene (5 bases). This CDR3 comprises 15 residues. V gave up 3 bases and J gave up 6 bases, with 16 bases separating them. The DNA of the CDR3 is TGTGCCAGCAGTTTGGCTAGCAGAAACTGGGATACGCAGTATTTT. Encoded protein: CASSLASRNWDTQYF.

This chain joins TRBV5-1 and TRBJ1-3; a weak D match, TRBD1 (6 bases). Germline CDR1 is SGHRS and CDR2 is YFSETQ. This CDR3 region has 15 residues. V shed 7 bases and J shed 2 bases, with 16 bases lying between them. The CDR3 nucleotides read TGCGCCAGCCCCGATGCAGGGGTCGCTGGAAACACCATATATTTT. As protein: CASPDAGVAGNTIYF.

The chain employs TRBV19 and TRBJ1-5; 10 positions match TRBD1. The germline V gene has CDR1 LNHDA and CDR2 SQIVND (reference sequence). The CDR3 is 13 residues long. The V segment lost 8 bases and the J segment 7 bases; nucleotides outside the gene matches: 5. CDR3 region: CASWDRGYQPQHF. CDR3 coding DNA: TGTGCCAGTTGGGACAGGGGTTACCAGCCCCAGCATTTT. The variable domain in full, completed from reference TRBV19 and TRBJ1-5, reads DGGITQSPKYLFRKEGQNVTLSCEQNLNHDAMYWYRQDPGQGLRLIYYSQIVNDFQKGDIAEGYSVSREKKESFPLTVTSAQKNPTAFYLCASWDRGYQPQHFGDGTRLSIL.

The sample holds many counts of this clonotype. The chain employs TRBV7-9 and TRBJ2-2, with D perhaps given as TRBD1 or TRBD2 (5 bases each). The CDR3 sequence is 12 residues long. Trimming removed 6 bases from V and 3 bases from J, with 5 bases in between. CDR1 is SEHNR and CDR2 is FQNEAQ in the germline V gene (reference sequence). In nucleotides, the CDR3 is TGTGCCAGCAGGGGGGACACCGGGGAGCTGTTTTTT. This encodes CASRGDTGELFF.

The chain combines TRBV9 with TRBJ2-3; TRBD2 aligns across 12 bases. Per germline, CDR1 SGDLS and CDR2 YYNGEE. This CDR3 spans 19 amino acids. The trim removed 0 bases at V and 4 bases at J, leaving 12 bases unmatched. The CDR3 protein is CASSVATVASGGAPDTQYF. CDR3 nucleotides: TGTGCCAGCAGCGTAGCTACGGTGGCTAGCGGGGGGGCCCCAGATACGCAGTATTTT.

The J gene is TRBJ2-1, the V gene TRBV3-1, with 8 bases identical to TRBD2. The germline CDR1 and CDR2 sequences are LGHDT and YNNKEL (reference sequence). Trimming cost V 3 bases and J 1 base; bases outside gene matches: 11. The CDR3 consists of 18 residues. CDR3 loop: CASSHRASSGLSYNEQFF. CDR3 DNA sequence: TGTGCCAGCAGCCATAGGGCGTCTAGCGGGCTTTCCTACAATGAGCAGTTCTTC.

This clonotype was seen ten or more times. This chain joins TRBV12-5 and TRBJ1-6, with TRBD1 identical over 7 bases. This CDR3 spans 17 amino acids. The trim removed 4 bases at V and 1 base at J, leaving 7 bases unmatched. Per the germline V gene, CDR1 is LGHNT and CDR2 is FRNRAP. DNA of the CDR3: TGTGCTAGTGGTTGGACCACAGGGGTATCCTATAATTCACCCCTCCACTTT. Translation gives CASGWTTGVSYNSPLHF. Using reference TRBV12-5 and TRBJ1-6 for the parts outside the CDR3, the full variable domain is DARVTQTPRHKVTEMGQEVTMRCQPILGHNTVFWYRQTMMQGLELLAYFRNRAPLDDSGMPKDRFSAEMPDATLATLKIQPSEPRDSAVYFCASGWTTGVSYNSPLHFGNGTRLTVT.

This clonotype showed up many times. The rearrangement links TRBV20-1 to TRBJ2-7; no clear D. Germline V lookup: CDR1 DFQATT, CDR2 SNEGSKA (reference sequence). With 0 bases removed from V and 4 bases from J, the gap between germline ends came to 7 bases. The CDR3 has 12 amino acids. CDR3 nucleotides: TGCAGTGCTAGAGATATCGGGTACGAGCAGTACTTC. Encoded protein: CSARDIGYEQYF.

In regard to this clonotype: This is likely a read error, given that the CDR3 carries no conserved phenylalanine or tryptophan at its end. In DNA, the CDR3 is TGCGCCAGCAGCTTGGAAACTGGAAACACCATATATTCT. It translates to CASSLETGNTIYS. This chain joins TRBV5-1 and TRBJ1-3; D ambiguous. Trimming took off 0 bases at V and 2 bases at J, with 3 bases between the two ends. The CDR3 contains 13 residues. Germline-derived CDR1 and CDR2 are SGHRS and YFSETQ.

The chain joins TRBV12-3 or TRBV12-4 to TRBJ2-3; no clear D. The CDR3 is 13 residues long. V lost 3 bases and J 6 bases, leaving 10 bases between the germline ends. The chain's CDR3 is CASSLGSWDTQYF. The CDR3 DNA sequence: TGTGCCAGCAGTTTGGGAAGTTGGGATACGCAGTATTTT.